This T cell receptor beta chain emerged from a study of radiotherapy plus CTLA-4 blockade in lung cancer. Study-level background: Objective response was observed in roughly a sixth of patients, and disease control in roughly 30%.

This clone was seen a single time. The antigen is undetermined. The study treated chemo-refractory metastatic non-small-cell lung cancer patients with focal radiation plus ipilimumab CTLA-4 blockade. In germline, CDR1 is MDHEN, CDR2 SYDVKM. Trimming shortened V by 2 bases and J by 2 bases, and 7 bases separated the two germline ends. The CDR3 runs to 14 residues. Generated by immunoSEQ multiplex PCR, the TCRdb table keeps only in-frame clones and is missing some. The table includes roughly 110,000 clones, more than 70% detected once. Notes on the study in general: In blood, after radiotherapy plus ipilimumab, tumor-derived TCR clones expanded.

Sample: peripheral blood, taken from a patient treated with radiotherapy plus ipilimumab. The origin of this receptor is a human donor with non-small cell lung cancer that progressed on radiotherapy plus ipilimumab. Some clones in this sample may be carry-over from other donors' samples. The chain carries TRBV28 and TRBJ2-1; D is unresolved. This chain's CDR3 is CASSLGGTYNEQFF. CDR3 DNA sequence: TGTGCCAGCAGTTTAGGTGGGACCTACAATGAGCAGTTCTTC.